These 21 T cell receptor beta chains share one sample of origin, sequenced in a study of persistence of HIV-infected CD4 T cells. The antigens these receptors bind are not known. This nonspecific control used anti-CD3/anti-CD28 bead stimulation of CD4+ T cells. CD4+ T cells upregulating both CD40 ligand and CD69 were sorted as responding cells. This was the immunoSEQ version 4 assay in survey mode. The repertoire was sequenced with immunoSEQ multiplex PCR; TCRdb's copy has only in-frame clones and lacks some. This sample has 40,000 to 55,000 clones, with around 90% found just once. The source was CD4+ T cells sorted from PBMCs after approximately 20-hour stimulation, collected from a patient who received antiretroviral therapy. These receptors all stem from an adult woman with HIV who was CMV-seropositive.

The rearrangement uses TRBV5-1 and TRBJ1-2; 12 nucleotides line up with TRBD1. Germline loops: CDR1 SGHRS, CDR2 YFSETQ. The V and J ends lost 4 bases and 4 bases, in that order; junction bases with no gene match: 11. The CDR3 spans 17 residues. CDR3 sequence: CASSPGTGGGGIYGYTF. The CDR3 DNA reads as TGCGCCAGCAGCCCAGGGACAGGGGGCGGAGGTATCTATGGCTACACCTTC.

The gene calls are TRBV7-2 and TRBJ2-2, with TRBD2 as a possible D gene (6 bases). Trimming pared 5 bases from V and 2 bases from J, leaving 21 bases between. This CDR3 is built from 18 residues. CDR1 is SGHTA and CDR2 is FQGNSA in the germline V gene. This CDR3 is CASSHQAVGDSNTGELFF. CDR3 nucleotide sequence: TGTGCCAGCAGCCATCAGGCGGTGGGGGACTCAAACACCGGGGAGCTGTTTTTT.

This clone was found a few times. This chain links TRBV2 with TRBJ2-4; D may correspond to TRBD1 or TRBD2 (5 bases each). The CDR3 runs 13 residues. Trimming pared 3 bases from V and 8 bases from J, leaving 11 bases between. CDR1 and CDR2 from the germline V gene are SNHLY and FYNNEI. The CDR3 region is CASSEDTRDIQYF. The CDR3 DNA follows: TGTGCCAGCAGTGAGGACACTAGGGACATTCAGTACTTC. The full variable domain, in which reference TRBV2 and TRBJ2-4 provide the parts outside the CDR3, is EPEVTQTPSHQVTQMGQEVILRCVPISNHLYFYWYRQILGQKVEFLVSFYNNEISEKSEIFDDQFSVERPDGSNFTLKIRSTKLEDSAMYFCASSEDTRDIQYFGAGTRLSVL.

This chain links TRBV6-6 with TRBJ2-7, with TRBD1 matching over 9 bases. Germline trimming cut 2 bases from V and 2 bases from J; bases unmatched to any gene: 4. The germline V gene encodes CDR1 MNHNY and CDR2 SVGAGI (reference sequence). The CDR3 spans 15 residues. CDR3 sequence reads: CASSYPGQGAYEQYF. The CDR3 DNA is TGTGCCAGCAGTTACCCGGGACAGGGAGCCTACGAGCAGTACTTC.

Comments on this clone: The same CDR3 arises from other DNA sequences in this sample as well. The V and J genes are TRBV27 and TRBJ1-5; weak D call: TRBD1 (5 bases). CDR3 length: 15 residues. Germline V lookup: CDR1 MNHEY, CDR2 SMNVEV (reference sequence). Trimming stripped 7 bases from V and 2 bases from J, with 15 bases between. CDR3 in amino acids: CASITRPQGNQPQHF. DNA for the CDR3: TGTGCCAGCATTACCAGGCCACAGGGCAATCAGCCCCAGCATTTT.

The V and J genes are TRBV19 and TRBJ1-2, with 10 bases that match TRBD1. The CDR3 consists of 16 residues. Losses at the gene ends were 5 bases for V and 8 bases for J; bases not matched to a gene: 14. CDR1 and CDR2 from the germline V gene are LNHDA and SQIVND (reference sequence). The CDR3 loop is CASSSRTGGRWYGYTF. CDR3 coding DNA: TGTGCCAGTAGTTCCCGGACAGGGGGAAGATGGTACGGCTACACCTTC. The full variable domain, in which reference TRBV19 and TRBJ1-2 provide the parts outside the CDR3, is DGGITQSPKYLFRKEGQNVTLSCEQNLNHDAMYWYRQDPGQGLRLIYYSQIVNDFQKGDIAEGYSVSREKKESFPLTVTSAQKNPTAFYLCASSSRTGGRWYGYTFGSGTRLTVV.

The chain employs TRBV12-3 or TRBV12-4 and TRBJ1-6; D is undetermined. The CDR3 spans 12 residues. Trimming removed 1 base at V and 9 bases at J, with 4 bases between. DNA of the CDR3: TGTGCCAGCAGTTTAGGCGTTTCACCCCTCCACTTT. Its protein product is CASSLGVSPLHF.

The gene calls are TRBV2 and TRBJ1-1, with D maybe TRBD1 (6 bases). In germline, CDR1 is SNHLY, CDR2 FYNNEI. The V gene lost 2 bases and the J gene lost 6 bases, with 10 bases spanning the gap. This CDR3 is 13 amino acids long. The CDR3 reads CASSERRGPEAFF. The DNA of the CDR3 is TGTGCCAGCAGTGAACGCAGGGGCCCTGAAGCTTTCTTT. The full variable domain, completed using reference TRBV2 and TRBJ1-1, is EPEVTQTPSHQVTQMGQEVILRCVPISNHLYFYWYRQILGQKVEFLVSFYNNEISEKSEIFDDQFSVERPDGSNFTLKIRSTKLEDSAMYFCASSERRGPEAFFGQGTRLTVV.

The chain is built from TRBV4-3 and TRBJ1-4, with D tentatively TRBD1 (6 bases). V was pared by 1 base and J by 7 bases, with 13 bases between. The CDR3 spans 15 residues. Germline CDR1 LGHNA, CDR2 YSLEER. CDR3 nucleotides: TGCGCCAGCAGCCAAGTCGGGACACCCTTTGAAAAACTGTTTTTT. This gives the protein CASSQVGTPFEKLFF.

This chain uses TRBV19 with TRBJ1-5; no reliable D call. V shed 4 bases and J shed 0 bases, with 10 bases lying between them. CDR1 is LNHDA and CDR2 is SQIVND in the germline V gene (reference sequence). This CDR3 is built from 15 residues. The CDR3 protein is CASSTVVDSNQPQHF. The CDR3 DNA reads as TGTGCCAGTAGTACGGTGGTGGATAGCAATCAGCCCCAGCATTTT.

This chain links TRBV28 with TRBJ2-7; D is ambiguous. CDR1 is MDHEN and CDR2 is SYDVKM in the germline V gene. V dropped 3 bases and J dropped 1 base, with 7 bases sitting between them. This CDR3 is 13 amino acids long. The CDR3 DNA reads TGTGCCAGCAGTTTTTTTGGATCCTACGAGCAGTACTTC. Translating it yields CASSFFGSYEQYF. Looking up the rest from reference TRBV28 and TRBJ2-7 gives the full variable domain: DVKVTQSSRYLVKRTGEKVFLECVQDMDHENMFWYRQDPGLGLRLIYFSYDVKMKEKGDIPEGYSVSREKKERFSLILESASTNQTSMYLCASSFFGSYEQYFGPGTRLTVT.

The chain links TRBV6-2 or TRBV6-3 to TRBJ2-7, with D maybe TRBD1 (6 bases). Trimming took off 7 bases at V and 1 base at J, with 14 bases between the two ends. Germline V gene data show CDR1 as MNHEY and CDR2 as SVGEGT. The CDR3 sequence is 14 residues long. The CDR3 region is CASNPIQGSYEQYF. The CDR3 DNA reads TGTGCCAGCAACCCGATACAGGGTTCCTACGAGCAGTACTTC.

DNA of the CDR3: TGTGCCAGCAGCCGACAGGACCTGGAGCAGTTCTTC. Translating gives CASSRQDLEQFF. The chain is built from TRBV3-1 (or the pseudogene TRBV3-2) and TRBJ2-1; TRBD1 is a possible D gene (6 bases). Germline V gene sequence: CDR1 LGHDT, CDR2 YNNKEL (reference sequence). With 4 bases removed from V and 10 bases from J, the gap between germline ends came to 11 bases. This CDR3 is 12 amino acids long.

CDR3: CASSLGVGYSNQPQHF. For the CDR3, the DNA is TGTGCCAGCAGCTTGGGGGTGGGGTATAGCAATCAGCCCCAGCATTTT. This chain uses TRBV5-5 with TRBJ1-5; D unclear. In germline, CDR1 is SGHKS, CDR2 YYEKEE (reference sequence). Trimming shortened V by 0 bases and J by 0 bases, and 10 bases separated the two germline ends. The CDR3 loop spans 16 amino acids.

Only one count was recorded for this clone. The chain has TRBV12-3 or TRBV12-4 and TRBJ1-1; D gene uncertain. This CDR3 region has 12 residues. V gave up 8 bases and J gave up 6 bases, with 13 bases separating them. In nucleotides, the CDR3 is TGTGCCAGCGGTCAGTTTAGATCTGAAGCTTTCTTT. Amino acids: CASGQFRSEAFF.

This sequence joins TRBV27 and TRBJ2-7; D is possibly TRBD1 or TRBD2 (6 bases each). V lost 3 bases and J 6 bases, leaving 21 bases between the germline ends. The CDR3 runs 16 residues. The germline V gene encodes CDR1 MNHEY and CDR2 SMNVEV (reference sequence). CDR3 loop: CASSFGGRESRAEQYF. CDR3 nucleotide sequence: TGTGCCAGCAGTTTCGGGGGCAGGGAAAGTAGGGCCGAGCAGTACTTC.

This chain links TRBV15 with TRBJ2-5; TRBD2 aligns across 7 bases. With 1 base clipped from V and 5 bases from J, the junction kept 1 base outside the gene matches. The length of the CDR3 is 13 residues. Germline CDR1 LNHNV, CDR2 YYDKDF (reference sequence). The CDR3 DNA sequence: TGTGCCACCAGCAGAGTCGGGGGGGAGACCCAGTACTTC. Its translation is CATSRVGGETQYF.

The chain employs TRBV18 and TRBJ1-4; the match to TRBD1 covers 10 bases. The junction had 9 bases not matched to a gene; V was cut back by 6 bases and J by 8 bases. This CDR3 contains 15 residues. Germline lookup yields CDR1 KGHSH and CDR2 LQKENI. The chain's CDR3 is CASSADRGRREKLFF. CDR3 nucleotides: TGTGCCAGCTCGGCTGACAGGGGGCGTCGGGAAAAACTGTTTTTT. The full variable domain, rest sourced from reference TRBV18 and TRBJ1-4, is NAGVMQNPRHLVRRRGQEARLRCSPMKGHSHVYWYRQLPEEGLKFMVYLQKENIIDESGMPKERFSAEFPKEGPSILRIQQVVRGDSAAYFCASSADRGRREKLFFGSGTQLSVL.

This sequence joins TRBV10-3 and TRBJ1-2, with TRBD1 matching 8 bases. CDR3 length: 13 amino acids. The germline V gene encodes CDR1 ENHRY and CDR2 SYGVKD. Trimming removed 4 bases from V and 6 bases from J; junction bases left unmatched: 4. CDR3: CAISGAGGHGYTF. CDR3 bases: TGTGCCATCAGTGGGGCAGGGGGCCATGGCTACACCTTC.

The rearrangement uses TRBV14 and TRBJ1-1, with D unresolved. The CDR3 loop spans 14 amino acids. Germline CDR1 and CDR2: SGHDN and FVKESK. V was clipped by 3 bases and J by 4 bases, with 12 bases between them. CDR3 residues: CASSQRVYGTEAFF. In DNA form, the CDR3 reads TGTGCCAGCAGCCAGAGGGTTTATGGCACTGAAGCTTTCTTT.

The rearrangement uses TRBV3-1 (or the pseudogene TRBV3-2) and TRBJ2-6; no clear D. The germline V gene has CDR1 LGHDT and CDR2 YNNKEL (reference sequence). The length of the CDR3 is 14 residues. Trimming removed 7 bases from V and 0 bases from J, with 7 bases in between. The chain's CDR3 is CASTPGSGANVLTF. CDR3 in DNA: TGTGCCAGCACCCCAGGCTCTGGGGCCAACGTCCTGACTTTC.